A selection of T cell receptor beta chains follows, all from one sample in a study of cytomegalovirus exposure and HLA in healthy donors. The table came from immunoSEQ multiplex PCR; TCRdb's copy has only in-frame clones and leaves some out. The repertoire table contains tens of thousands of clones. The source material was PBMCs. All receptors come from a woman aged 25 to 39 in good health and CMV-seronegative. Both conserved end residues are part of each CDR3. D genes are given only for firm matches.

TRBV9	TRBJ2-1	14	NA	CASSGGLGANEQFF	TGTGCCAGCAGCGGAGGCTTGGGAGCCAATGAGCAGTTCTTC
TRBV30	TRBJ2-7	15	TRBD2	CAWGTSGRVSYEQYF	TGTGCCTGGGGTACTAGCGGGAGGGTATCCTACGAGCAGTACTTC
TRBV25-1	TRBJ2-4	14	TRBD1	CASDGQGGKNIQYF	TGTGCCAGCGACGGACAGGGAGGCAAAAACATTCAGTACTTC
TRBV19	TRBJ1-2	16	NA	CASSITGTGINYGYTF	TGTGCCAGTAGTATCACAGGCACAGGGATTAACTATGGCTACACCTTC
TRBV19	TRBJ1-4	14	NA	CASSLGPSNEKLFF	TGTGCCAGTAGTCTAGGGCCGTCTAATGAAAAACTGTTTTTT
TRBV5-8	TRBJ2-7	13	TRBD1	CASSFQGANEQYF	TGTGCCAGCAGCTTTCAGGGGGCGAACGAGCAGTACTTC
TRBV30	TRBJ1-1	13	NA	CAWKRDRYTEAFF	TGTGCCTGGAAGCGAGATCGGTACACTGAAGCTTTCTTT
TRBV29-1	TRBJ1-1	14	NA	CSVPGGGTNTEAFF	TGCAGCGTCCCCGGTGGTGGGACAAACACTGAAGCTTTCTTT
TRBV15	TRBJ2-5	17	TRBD2	CATSRDLRLAVGETQYF	TGTGCCACCAGCAGAGATCTTAGACTAGCGGTCGGGGAGACCCAGTACTTC
TRBV30	TRBJ1-1	13	NA	CAWSLLDNGEAFF	TGTGCCTGGAGTTTGTTGGACAACGGTGAAGCTTTCTTT
TRBV30	TRBJ1-1	14	TRBD1	CACQRDRGNTEAFF	TGTGCCTGCCAGCGGGACAGGGGGAACACTGAAGCTTTCTTT
TRBV7-9	TRBJ2-2	13	NA	CASSLLATGELFF	TGTGCCAGCAGCTTATTAGCTACCGGGGAGCTGTTTTTT
TRBV5-1	TRBJ2-3	14	NA	CASSLEGGADTQYF	TGCGCCAGCAGCTTGGAGGGGGGGGCAGATACGCAGTATTTT
TRBV30	TRBJ2-7	14	TRBD1	CASRDSGTGGEQYF	TGTGCCTCCCGCGATTCCGGGACAGGTGGCGAGCAGTACTTC
TRBV5-5	TRBJ1-1	14	TRBD1	CASSWGQGGTEAFF	TGTGCCAGCAGCTGGGGACAGGGAGGGACTGAAGCTTTCTTT
TRBV6-5	TRBJ1-2	15	TRBD1	CASTNGGGGVYGYTF	TGTGCCAGCACCAATGGTGGAGGGGGCGTTTATGGCTACACCTTC
TRBV25-1	TRBJ2-2	14	TRBD2	CASSEAGGIGELFF	TGTGCCAGCAGTGAAGCGGGAGGAATCGGGGAGCTGTTTTTT
TRBV30	TRBJ1-1	15	TRBD1	CAGSRDRLLNTEDFF	TGTGCCGGGAGCCGGGACAGGTTGTTGAACACTGAAGATTTCTTT
TRBV10-2	TRBJ1-1	15	TRBD1	CASSDRTGGHTEAFF	TGCGCCAGCAGTGATAGGACAGGGGGCCATACTGAAGCTTTCTTT
TRBV4-1	TRBJ2-2	13	TRBD1	CASSDRVSGELFF	TGCGCCAGCAGCGACAGGGTTTCCGGGGAGCTGTTTTTT